This is a list of T cell receptor beta chains from one sample in a study of shared clonotypes between healthy human individuals. This table comes from immunoSEQ multiplex PCR, and its TCRdb copy is limited to in-frame clones, with some not included. The table has about 2.2 million clones, around 93% seen once; the top ten hold around 1.7%. The source material was naive CD8+ T cells from PBMCs. The receptors were sampled from a man between 18 and 35 years old in good health. Some clones in this sample may be carry-over from other donors' samples. Each CDR3 is given with its conserved first and last residue. The order of the fields is J gene, clone size, D gene, V gene, CDR3 protein, CDR3 DNA. A D gene is named only where the DNA matches it firmly. Expanded clones are given a class, and other clones once, few, many or no size at all.

>TRBJ2-7|NA|NA|TRBV5-4
CASSPVPVDGTFSYEQYF
TGTGCCAGCAGCCCGGTCCCAGTTGATGGGACGTTCTCCTACGAGCAGTACTTC
>TRBJ2-1|NA|TRBD2|TRBV10-3
CAISESSGRVTYNEQFF
TGTGCCATCAGTGAGTCGAGCGGGAGAGTAACCTACAATGAGCAGTTCTTC
>TRBJ1-6|once|NA|TRBV27
CASSSPRQEGYSPLHF
TGTGCCAGCAGTTCCCCCCGACAGGAAGGTTATTCACCCCTCCACTTT
>TRBJ1-1|NA|TRBD1|TRBV5-6
CASSLADREVPEAFF
TGTGCCAGCAGCTTGGCAGACAGGGAAGTGCCTGAAGCTTTCTTT
>TRBJ2-5|NA|NA|TRBV11-2
CASSLRLALGETQYF
TGTGCCAGCAGCTTACGGCTAGCCTTAGGAGAGACCCAGTACTTC
>TRBJ2-6|NA|NA|TRBV27
CASSLSAWTGANVLTF
TGTGCCAGCAGTTTATCCGCCTGGACCGGGGCCAACGTCCTGACTTTC
>TRBJ2-7|NA|NA|TRBV27
CASSSVGLGQYF
TGTGCCAGCTCCTCGGTTGGTCTGGGGCAGTACTTC
>TRBJ1-1|once|TRBD1|TRBV11-2
CASSARTRDRGFGTEAFF
TGTGCCAGCAGCGCCAGAACTCGGGACAGGGGGTTTGGCACTGAAGCTTTCTTT
>TRBJ1-1|NA|NA|TRBV5-1
CASSSPTVDMDTEAFF
TGCGCCAGCAGCTCCCCCACTGTTGACATGGACACTGAAGCTTTCTTT
>TRBJ1-2|NA|NA|TRBV10-3
CAISDGVALNGYTF
TGTGCCATCAGTGACGGGGTAGCTTTAAATGGCTACACCTTC
>TRBJ2-7|NA|NA|TRBV14
CASSPEPGRSSYEQYF
TGTGCCAGCAGCCCAGAACCGGGCAGGAGCTCCTACGAGCAGTACTTC
>TRBJ1-5|NA|NA|TRBV4-1
CASSQVQQINQPQHF
TGCGCCAGCAGCCAAGTTCAACAGATCAATCAGCCCCAGCATTTT
>TRBJ2-7|NA|NA|TRBV5-1
CASSLTGREAEWANYEQYF
TGCGCCAGCAGCTTGACTGGGCGGGAAGCCGAGTGGGCGAATTACGAGCAGTACTTC
>TRBJ1-1|NA|TRBD1|TRBV9
CASSVTGGLDEAFF
TGTGCCAGCAGCGTGACAGGGGGCCTTGATGAAGCTTTCTTT
>TRBJ2-1|NA|NA|TRBV5-6
CASSSPRQGINEQFF
TGTGCCAGCAGCTCTCCGCGGCAGGGGATCAATGAGCAGTTCTTC
>TRBJ1-3|NA|NA|TRBV9
CASSVAGLGRNTIYF
TGTGCCAGCAGCGTTGCCGGCCTGGGAAGAAACACCATATATTTT
>TRBJ2-7|NA|TRBD2|TRBV19
CASSPKHGLASYEQYF
TGTGCCAGTAGTCCCAAACACGGACTAGCCTCCTACGAGCAGTACTTC
>TRBJ1-2|NA|NA|TRBV5-1
CASSLRGGNYGYTF
TGCGCCAGCAGCCTCAGGGGAGGGAACTATGGCTACACCTTC
>TRBJ1-1|NA|NA|TRBV27
CASSLSRGGTEAFF
TGTGCCAGCAGTTTATCTAGAGGGGGCACTGAAGCTTTCTTT
>TRBJ1-5|NA|NA|TRBV6-4
CASSDSSTGSRNQPQHF
TGTGCCAGCAGTGACTCCTCGACAGGCTCACGCAATCAGCCCCAGCATTTT
>TRBJ2-5|NA|TRBD1|TRBV27
CASSPTRGTVSIQETQYF
TGTGCCAGCAGCCCCACCCGAGGGACAGTAAGCATTCAAGAGACCCAGTACTTC
>TRBJ1-2|NA|NA|TRBV6-5
CASSQLSGDYGYTF
TGTGCCAGCAGTCAGTTGTCGGGCGACTATGGCTACACCTTC
>TRBJ2-7|NA|TRBD1|TRBV19
CASSAWDRGYEQYF
TGTGCCAGTAGTGCCTGGGACAGGGGCTACGAGCAGTACTTC
>TRBJ1-4|NA|NA|TRBV5-5
CASSLVGQYATNEKLFF
TGTGCCAGCAGCTTGGTTGGGCAATATGCAACTAATGAAAAACTGTTTTTT
>TRBJ2-7|NA|NA|TRBV4-1
CASGVSSVGGNYEQYF
TGCGCCAGCGGGGTGTCTAGTGTCGGTGGGAACTACGAGCAGTACTTC
>TRBJ2-2|NA|TRBD2|TRBV7-3
CASSLTDLAGRRGELFF
TGTGCCAGCAGCTTAACGGATTTAGCGGGGAGGAGAGGGGAGCTGTTTTTT
>TRBJ2-6|once|NA|TRBV7-3
CASSLGIARSGANVLTF
TGTGCCAGCAGCTTAGGAATAGCTAGGTCTGGGGCCAACGTCCTGACTTTC
>TRBJ1-2|NA|TRBD1|TRBV4-1
CASSQDPTGTGAFSSGYTF
TGCGCCAGCAGCCAAGACCCAACCGGGACAGGGGCATTCTCATCCGGCTACACCTTC
>TRBJ2-3|NA|NA|TRBV29-1
CSVEDLGIYSRTDTQYF
TGCAGCGTTGAAGATCTAGGGATTTACTCTAGGACAGATACGCAGTATTTT
>TRBJ2-2|NA|NA|TRBV21-1
CASSKASPGELFF
TGTGCCAGCAGCAAAGCGTCCCCCGGGGAGCTGTTTTTT
>TRBJ2-3|once|TRBD2|TRBV7-9
CASSLVYVGAGVTDTQYF
TGTGCCAGCAGCTTAGTGTATGTTGGGGCGGGAGTCACAGATACGCAGTATTTT
>TRBJ2-7|NA|NA|TRBV5-1
CASSPPGSGAWVEQYF
TGCGCCAGCTCCCCCCCAGGCTCCGGGGCCTGGGTCGAGCAGTACTTC
>TRBJ2-1|NA|NA|TRBV14
CASSQVGRDLTRFF
TGTGCCAGCAGCCAAGTGGGACGGGACCTTACCCGGTTCTTC
>TRBJ2-2|NA|NA|TRBV7-6
CASSPGTGELFF
TGTGCCAGCAGCCCCGGCACCGGGGAGCTGTTTTTT
>TRBJ2-1|NA|TRBD2|TRBV7-9
CASSDKIGLAGVSYNEQFF
TGTGCCAGCAGCGATAAAATCGGACTAGCGGGAGTGTCATACAATGAGCAGTTCTTC
>TRBJ2-2|NA|NA|TRBV7-9
CASSLPAGFNTGELFF
TGTGCCAGCAGCCTCCCTGCGGGGTTCAACACCGGGGAGCTGTTTTTT
>TRBJ2-7|NA|NA|TRBV4-1
CASSPLGVSYEQYF
TGCGCCAGCAGCCCCTTGGGGGTATCCTACGAGCAGTACTTC
>TRBJ1-2|NA|NA|TRBV27
CASSPNNYGYTF
TGTGCCAGCAGTCCCAATAACTATGGCTACACCTTC
>TRBJ2-1|NA|TRBD1|TRBV27
CASSLGPGTGVRNEQFF
TGTGCCAGCAGTTTGGGACCTGGGACAGGGGTGCGCAATGAGCAGTTCTTC
>TRBJ2-1|NA|NA|TRBV5-8
CASSLGQSNEQFF
TGTGCCAGCAGCTTGGGACAGTCCAATGAGCAGTTCTTC
>TRBJ2-1|NA|TRBD1|TRBV7-2
CASSLGDRVYNEQFF
TGTGCCAGCAGCTTAGGGGACAGAGTCTACAATGAGCAGTTCTTC
>TRBJ2-2|NA|NA|TRBV5-4
CASSPVLANTGELFF
TGTGCCAGCAGCCCAGTCCTCGCGAACACCGGGGAGCTGTTTTTT
>TRBJ1-4|NA|NA|TRBV6-5
CASSLGATPEKLFF
TGTGCCAGCAGCCTAGGGGCGACTCCGGAAAAACTGTTTTTT
>TRBJ2-1|NA|NA|TRBV7-6
CASSLSGPHSGYNEQFF
TGTGCCAGCAGCCTTTCCGGGCCCCACTCTGGGTACAATGAGCAGTTCTTC
>TRBJ2-1|NA|TRBD2|TRBV27
CASSHGLAGDNEQFF
TGTGCCAGCAGTCACGGACTAGCGGGAGACAATGAGCAGTTCTTC